This record covers a single T cell receptor beta chain. Its specificity is unknown. The entry originates in a study of T cells after yellow fever vaccination. The authors made TCR cDNA by 5'RACE template switching, adding a universal primer site and UMIs. MiXCR was run by TCRdb on the 5' RACE reads, yielding one entry per CDR3 protein. The table has some 290,000 distinct CDR3 sequences, around 11% seen once. General study points: Booster samples showed a return of most primary-vaccination clones (approximately 96% CD4, about 85% CD8).

The receptor's source is a man aged 18 to 30 who received the YFV17D yellow fever vaccine. Source: CD4+ T cells sorted from PBMCs, taken 45 days after the yellow fever booster vaccination.

This CDR3 is CASSQDRTGDQPQHF. The CDR3 DNA reads as TGTGCCAGCAGCCAAGATAGAACAGGGGATCAGCCCCAGCATTTT. V is TRBV3-1 and J is TRBJ1-5; 7 bases are a match to TRBD1. Germline V gene data show CDR1 as LGHDT and CDR2 as YNNKEL (reference sequence). The CDR3 runs 15 residues. V was clipped by 0 bases and J by 5 bases; unmatched bases: 4.